The clone carrying this TCR beta chain appeared a few times. Its antigen remains unknown. The data were obtained in a study of cytomegalovirus exposure and HLA in healthy donors. General study points: Reports showed the classifier diagnosing cytomegalovirus status with high specificity and sensitivity. The authors later linked a missense DCLRE1C variant to TCR beta V- and J-gene trimming. The study recorded fewer than 200 TCR beta chains that were cytomegalovirus-associated.

Germline V gene lookup returns CDR1 MNHNS and CDR2 SASEGT. V lost 10 bases, J lost 6 bases, and 9 bases lay in between. This CDR3 contains 10 residues. The study ran its PCR with 60 Vbeta and 13 Jbeta primers. The table came from immunoSEQ multiplex PCR; TCRdb's copy has only in-frame clones and leaves some out. The table includes 60,000 to 65,000 clones, more than 75% detected once. This receptor was obtained from a young man in good health and CMV-seronegative. The gene calls are TRBV6-1 and TRBJ1-1; D remains unclear. Sequences were obtained from PBMCs. The CDR3 spells CATSSPEAFF. CDR3 nucleotide sequence: TGTGCCACCTCGTCTCCTGAAGCTTTCTTT.